These 3 T cell receptor beta chains originate from one sample sequenced in a study of cytomegalovirus exposure and HLA in healthy donors. Primers: 60 Vbeta forward and 13 Jbeta reverse. This table comes from immunoSEQ multiplex PCR, and its TCRdb copy is limited to in-frame clones, with some not included. The profile shows 95,000 to 100,000 clones, around four fifths of them singletons. Sequenced material: PBMCs. These receptors all come from a man in his forties in good health and CMV-seronegative.

The chain combines TRBV19 with TRBJ1-5, with D possibly TRBD1 on 5 matching bases. Trimming left V 8 bases short and J 3 bases short, with 17 bases between. This CDR3 has 15 amino acids. CDR1 is LNHDA, CDR2 SQIVND, per germline (reference sequence). CDR3 protein: CASSGGGTYNQPQHF. CDR3 sequence (DNA): TGTGCCAGTTCTGGTGGGGGGACTTACAATCAGCCCCAGCATTTT.

The J gene is TRBJ2-1, the V gene TRBV19; 11 bases match TRBD2. V lost 8 bases to trimming and J lost 6 bases; unmatched junction nucleotides: 6. CDR1 and CDR2 (germline): LNHDA, SQIVND (reference sequence). The CDR3 extends over 14 amino acids. This CDR3 reads CASGPLAGGNEQFF. CDR3 DNA: TGTGCCAGTGGGCCCCTAGCGGGGGGCAATGAGCAGTTCTTC.

The genes are TRBV19 and TRBJ1-1; no clear D gene. The CDR3 is made up of 13 amino acids. CDR1 and CDR2 from the germline V gene are LNHDA and SQIVND (reference sequence). Trimming took 2 bases from V and 2 from J, leaving 6 bases between them. CDR3 amino acids: CASSIFGNTEAFF. CDR3 bases: TGTGCCAGTAGTATATTCGGTAACACTGAAGCTTTCTTT.